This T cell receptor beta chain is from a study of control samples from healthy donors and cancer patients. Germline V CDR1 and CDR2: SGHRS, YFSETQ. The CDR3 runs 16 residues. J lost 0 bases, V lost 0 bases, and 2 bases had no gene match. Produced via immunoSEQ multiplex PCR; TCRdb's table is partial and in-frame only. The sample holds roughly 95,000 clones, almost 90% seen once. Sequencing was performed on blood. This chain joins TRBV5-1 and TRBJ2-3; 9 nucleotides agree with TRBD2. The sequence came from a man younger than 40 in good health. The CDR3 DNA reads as TGCGCCAGCAGCTTGGGACTAGCGGAAAGCACAGATACGCAGTATTTT. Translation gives CASSLGLAESTDTQYF. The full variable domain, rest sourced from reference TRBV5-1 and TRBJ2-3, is KAGVTQTPRYLIKTRGQQVTLSCSPISGHRSVSWYQQTPGQGLQFLFEYFSETQRNKGNFPGRFSGRQFSNSRSEMNVSTLELGDSALYLCASSLGLAESTDTQYFGPGTRLTVL.